The entry below describes one T cell receptor beta chain. The method was immunoSEQ multiplex PCR; TCRdb's version includes in-frame clones alone and lacks a portion of them. The data show some 64,000 clones, approximately 94% seen once. This specimen belongs to a study of brain T cells in children with intractable seizures. This CDR3 has 14 amino acids. Between the trimmed V and J ends, which lost 3 bases and 2 bases, there was a span of 9 bases. Germline values: CDR1 SGHRS, CDR2 YFSETQ. The TCR originated in a boy less than two years old with focal cortical dysplasia and intractable seizures. Sequences were derived from peripheral blood, sampled at surgery. V is TRBV5-1 and J is TRBJ2-1; D may be TRBD2 (5 bases). The CDR3 sequence is CASSWAGTYNEQFF. CDR3 nucleotides: TGCGCCAGCAGCTGGGCCGGGACCTACAATGAGCAGTTCTTC.